This TCR beta chain was sequenced for a study of blood T cell repertoires in COVID-19. As for the study in general: Sample material is recorded as cDNA or gDNA derived from T cells, B-cell-depleted T cells, or PBMCs.

This CDR3 has 15 amino acids. Germline loops: CDR1 MNHEY, CDR2 SVGEGT. V was pared by 5 bases and J by 1 base, with 4 bases of the junction left unmatched. Participants came from roughly 24 US areas, aged roughly 18 to 95 years. As processed by the authors: Amplification of reference gene primers provided the estimated nucleated cell counts. Only in-frame clones appear in the TCRdb table, and some are missing; sequencing was by immunoSEQ multiplex PCR. That table gives V, J and clone size, and the DNA gave D and trimming. This table holds 160,000 or so clones, over 75% found once. The TCR originated in a woman between 40 and 55 years old with acute COVID-19. The rearrangement joins TRBV6-2 or TRBV6-3 to TRBJ2-1, with TRBD1 identical over 8 bases. Sequenced: PBMCs or T cells enriched from blood (not recorded which). The DNA for the CDR3 is TGTGCCAGCAGTAATGACAGGGGATCCTACAATGAGCAGTTCTTC. Translated: CASSNDRGSYNEQFF.